Listed below are T cell receptor beta chains from one sample, sequenced in a study of cytomegalovirus exposure and HLA in healthy donors. Data came from immunoSEQ multiplex PCR; TCRdb stores just in-frame clones and leaves some out. The data show under 150,000 clones, roughly 78% seen once. The sample taken for sequencing was PBMCs. Receptors were obtained from a man between 35 and 55 years old in good health and CMV-seropositive. The CDR3 runs from the conserved cysteine through the conserved F or W.

CASSLSPSAGELFF TRBV7-2 14
CASTLDRRYEQYF TRBV6-1 13
CASGLVAGGGTGELFF TRBV12-5 16
CASSLDPQGYEQYF TRBV7-2 14
CASSLVSGGKYNEQFF TRBV5-1 16
CASSLGAGGTSYNEQFF TRBV5-4 17
CASSAQRGQGALLLKTQYF TRBV19 19
CASSPTQGTDYEQYF TRBV6-5 15
CASSLTLAGEGDTQYF TRBV28 16
CASSLSLAQDTQYF TRBV5-4 14
CASSIVYGSSYEQYF TRBV19 15
CASSVPSGSSGELFF TRBV2 15
CASSSGTRDYGYTF TRBV7-3 14
CASKGQRGTGELFF TRBV10-2 14
CASSLGGFGYTF TRBV5-4 12
CASSQVGGYYGYTF TRBV4-2 14
CASSERGLTGELFF TRBV10-1 14
CASSPGYDGYGYTF TRBV6-4 14
CASSKLAGTKETQYF TRBV21-1 15
CSVSGPGQGAPDTQYF TRBV29-1 16
CASSLVSGFGGELFF TRBV5-8 15
CASSPGQGTSSYEQYF TRBV27 16
CASWGALPSNEQFF TRBV28 14
CASSSAGSNEKLFF TRBV6-6 14
CASSQASGRVYEQYF TRBV14 15
CASSWGQTNTGELFF TRBV5-4 15
CASSPTSEGKLFF TRBV18 13
CASSYVKGVAKNIQYF TRBV6-5 16
CSASGTAEKLFF TRBV29-1 12
CASSYTRVETQYF TRBV6-5 13
CASDRQGDEAFF TRBV7-9 12
CASSIVGTANYGYTF TRBV19 15
CASSVTVNTEAFF TRBV9 13
CAVGAPSRGETQYF TRBV7-7 14
CASSLEPGTDTGELFF TRBV11-2 16
CASSQPTGLATYNEQFF TRBV14 17
CASSQEDSSYEQYF TRBV4-1 14
CASSGLAGVNNEQFF TRBV6-4 15
CASPRRDFAEAFF TRBV4-1 13
CASSLQEGGPQHF TRBV7-9 13
CASRGASGNQGTQYF TRBV27 15
CASTPGLAGGKEQYF TRBV19 15
CSVEGTANTEAFF TRBV29-1 13
CASSWDTRTGTDQPQHF TRBV19 17
CASSIEGTGLSNQPQHF TRBV19 17
CASSWTGSTDTQYF TRBV6-1 14
CASSSIGQGGHEQYF TRBV6-5 15
CASSVGSSDTQYF TRBV9 13
CSVEGPYGDEQFF TRBV29-1 13
CASSPGQGIYEQYF TRBV6-5 14
CASSREGTEAFF TRBV6-1 12
CASRAGGANTEAFF TRBV2 14
CASSWGQGRNQPQHF TRBV4-1 15
CASSFSESQGEAFF TRBV7-2 14
CASSYSSGSAEAFF TRBV6-5 14
CASSNGRTSGYTDTQYF TRBV19 17